This TCR beta chain was retrieved from a study of blood T cells in healthy people across ages. The CDR3 is 15 amino acids. V dropped 7 bases and J dropped 7 bases, with 22 bases sitting between them. Germline V gene sequence: CDR1 SGHTA, CDR2 FQGNSA. This clonotype has just a few counts. Then a second PCR, running roughly 7 to 11 cycles, was carried out with a sample-barcoded 5' primer and a J-beta primer mix. TCRdb reprocessed the 5' RACE reads with MiXCR, giving one entry per CDR3 protein. The sample includes under 1 million distinct CDR3 sequences, approximately 48% of them seen just once. Sequencing was performed on blood. The TCR originated in a man aged 55-75 years in good health. This chain joins TRBV7-2 and TRBJ2-5; either TRBD1 or TRBD2 may supply D (7 bases each). CDR3 amino acids: CASTGGQGGSRTQYF. CDR3 DNA sequence: TGTGCCAGCACCGGGGGGCAGGGGGGTTCTCGGACCCAGTACTTC.